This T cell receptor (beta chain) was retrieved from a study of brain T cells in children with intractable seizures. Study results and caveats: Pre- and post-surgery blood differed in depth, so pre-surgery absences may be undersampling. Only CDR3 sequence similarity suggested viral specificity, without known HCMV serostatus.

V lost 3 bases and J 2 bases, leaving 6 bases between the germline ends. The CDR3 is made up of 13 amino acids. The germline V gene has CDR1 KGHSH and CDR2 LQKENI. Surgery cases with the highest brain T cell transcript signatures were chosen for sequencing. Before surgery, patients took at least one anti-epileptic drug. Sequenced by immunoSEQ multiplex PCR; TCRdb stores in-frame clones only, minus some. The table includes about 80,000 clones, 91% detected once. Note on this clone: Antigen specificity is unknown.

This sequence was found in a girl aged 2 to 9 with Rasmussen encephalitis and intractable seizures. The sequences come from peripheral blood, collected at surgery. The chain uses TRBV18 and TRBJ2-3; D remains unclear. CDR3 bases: TGTGCCAGCTCACCCCGAACCACAGATACGCAGTATTTT. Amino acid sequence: CASSPRTTDTQYF. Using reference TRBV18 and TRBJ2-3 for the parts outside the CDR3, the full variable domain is NAGVMQNPRHLVRRRGQEARLRCSPMKGHSHVYWYRQLPEEGLKFMVYLQKENIIDESGMPKERFSAEFPKEGPSILRIQQVVRGDSAAYFCASSPRTTDTQYFGPGTRLTVL.